This T cell receptor beta chain was identified in a study of blood T cell repertoires in COVID-19. About the study: Acute and convalescent COVID-19 samples came from the United States, Italy and Spain.

Per the study methods: How many nucleated cells were present was estimated from reference gene primer amplification. Sequenced by immunoSEQ multiplex PCR; TCRdb stores in-frame clones only, minus some. V, J and clone size reflect that table, while D and trimming were determined from the DNA. The table has a few hundred thousand clones, approximately 83% seen once. This clone has a handful of counts. V was pared by 2 bases and J by 2 bases, with 12 bases between. The CDR3 is 15 residues long. Germline V lookup: CDR1 SGHVS, CDR2 FNYEAQ. Seattle participants joined during active infection and were tracked over time.

The sample comprised peripheral blood. The gene calls are TRBV7-6 and TRBJ1-1; the D is unclear. The sequence derives from a woman aged 25-40 years with COVID-19, enrolled during active disease. The CDR3 here is CASSLQPGGNTEAFF. In DNA form, the CDR3 reads TGTGCCAGCAGCTTACAGCCCGGCGGAAACACTGAAGCTTTCTTT.